Each of the 19 T cell receptor beta chains below was sequenced from the same sample in a study of blood T cell repertoires in COVID-19. Method: immunoSEQ multiplex PCR; TCRdb's copy keeps in-frame clones and lacks some. The sample has approximately 90,000 clones, roughly 84% seen once. The sequenced material came from peripheral blood. These receptor sequences come from an elderly woman with acute or convalescent COVID-19.

This chain uses TRBV13 with TRBJ1-4; 8 nucleotides align to TRBD1. After removal of 2 bases from V and 5 bases from J, the junction contained 4 bases not matched to a gene. This CDR3 spans 15 amino acids. Germline CDR1 and CDR2: PRHDT and FYEKMQ (reference sequence). The CDR3 DNA follows: TGTGCCAGCAGCTTATCAGGGGGCGCGAATGAAAAACTGTTTTTT. Translating gives CASSLSGGANEKLFF.

The J gene is TRBJ1-6, the V gene TRBV15; weak D call: TRBD1 (5 bases). Per germline, CDR1 LNHNV and CDR2 YYDKDF (reference sequence). With 7 bases removed from V and 9 bases from J, the gap between germline ends came to 16 bases. CDR3 length: 14 amino acids. The CDR3 DNA reads as TGTGCCACCACCATTGTCCACGGGGGTTCACCCCTCCACTTT. Protein sequence: CATTIVHGGSPLHF.

This clone appeared a single time. The chain employs TRBV18 and TRBJ1-1; no firm D call. Trimming left V 3 bases short and J 1 base short, with 12 bases between. From germline, CDR1 is KGHSH and CDR2 LQKENI. The CDR3 contains 15 residues. The CDR3 sequence is CASSPTGKPNTEAFF. CDR3 DNA: TGTGCCAGCTCACCCACCGGGAAACCGAACACTGAAGCTTTCTTT.

The table lists this clone with a count of one. V is TRBV9 and J is TRBJ2-2, with unresolved D. The ends were cut back, 4 bases at V and 7 bases at J, with 11 bases in the middle. CDR3 size: 13 residues. The V gene's germline CDR1 is SGDLS and CDR2 YYNGEE. The CDR3 DNA reads as TGTGCCAGCAGCCCTAGACCCCTCGGGGAGCTGTTTTTT. It specifies CASSPRPLGELFF.

The chain carries TRBV18 and TRBJ1-1, with 9 positions matching TRBD1. Looked up from germline, CDR1 is KGHSH and CDR2 is LQKENI. The CDR3 covers 15 residues. The J segment lost 3 bases and the V segment lost 8 bases, leaving 10 bases of the junction unmatched. In DNA, the CDR3 is TGTGCCAGCGCACTCCCGGGACAGGGACACACTGAAGCTTTCTTT. Amino acid sequence: CASALPGQGHTEAFF. Combining the CDR3 with reference TRBV18 and TRBJ1-1 gives the whole variable domain NAGVMQNPRHLVRRRGQEARLRCSPMKGHSHVYWYRQLPEEGLKFMVYLQKENIIDESGMPKERFSAEFPKEGPSILRIQQVVRGDSAAYFCASALPGQGHTEAFFGQGTRLTVV.

The chain couples TRBV5-4 to TRBJ2-2; a possible D gene is TRBD2 (6 bases). The CDR3 totals 15 residues. Per the germline V gene, CDR1 is SGHNT and CDR2 is YYREEE (reference sequence). V was cut by 0 bases and J by 5 bases, with 11 bases left in between. CDR3 in DNA: TGTGCCAGCAGCTTGGGGGGCGGGGAGACCGGGGAGCTGTTTTTT. Translated, it gives CASSLGGGETGELFF.

This chain joins TRBV7-9 and TRBJ1-1; D possibly corresponds to TRBD1 (5 bases). The CDR3 length is 15 residues. Germline V gene sequence: CDR1 SEHNR, CDR2 FQNEAQ (reference sequence). V shed 5 bases and J shed 0 bases, with 13 bases lying between them. The DNA of the CDR3 is TGTGCCAGCAGCCCGCGACAGTCCATGAACACTGAAGCTTTCTTT. Protein product: CASSPRQSMNTEAFF.

V is TRBV2 and J is TRBJ1-2; 7 nucleotides line up with TRBD1. CDR3 length equals 11 residues. Trimming removed 6 bases from V and 8 bases from J; junction bases left unmatched: 3. Per the germline V gene, CDR1 is SNHLY and CDR2 is FYNNEI. CDR3 DNA: TGTGCCAGCAGCTACAGGGGCGGCTACACCTTC. Its protein product is CASSYRGGYTF. Drawing the rest from reference TRBV2 and TRBJ1-2, the complete variable domain is EPEVTQTPSHQVTQMGQEVILRCVPISNHLYFYWYRQILGQKVEFLVSFYNNEISEKSEIFDDQFSVERPDGSNFTLKIRSTKLEDSAMYFCASSYRGGYTFGSGTRLTVV.

The chain uses TRBV24-1 and TRBJ1-1; D remains ambiguous. V lost 10 bases, J lost 2 bases, and 10 bases lay in between. The germline CDR1 and CDR2 sequences are KGHDR and SFDVKD. This CDR3 contains 12 residues. Here the CDR3 DNA reads TGTGCCACTCCCCTCGGTAACACTGAAGCTTTCTTT. This codes for CATPLGNTEAFF.

The chain carries TRBV5-1 and TRBJ1-6; 7 nucleotides agree with TRBD1. The CDR3 totals 14 residues. J lost 8 bases, V lost 5 bases, and 7 bases had no gene match. Germline values: CDR1 SGHRS, CDR2 YFSETQ. CDR3 nucleotide sequence: TGCGCCAGCAGTTACGGGACAGCGGATTCACCCCTCCACTTT. Protein: CASSYGTADSPLHF.

The V gene is TRBV21-1, the J gene TRBJ2-1; the D call in the table, TRBD2, was not verified against the DNA. TRBV21-1 is classified as a pseudogene. The CDR3 sequence is 16 residues long. CDR3 amino acids: CASSKTGTLSYNEQFF. The CDR3 DNA sequence: TGTGCCAGCAGCAAGACCGGGACTCTCTCCTACAATGAGCAGTTCTTC.

A note on this clone: A junction boundary mismatches the germline segment, possibly from a read error. This chain uses TRBV5-6 with TRBJ1-1; TRBD1 is a possible D gene (5 bases). CDR1 is SGHDT and CDR2 is YYEEEE in the germline V gene. The CDR3 is 16 amino acids. The CDR3 here is CARSLGGGPKGTEAFF. CDR3 nucleotides: TGTGCCCGCAGCTTGGGGGGTGGGCCAAAGGGGACTGAAGCTTTCTTT.

The CDR3 DNA reads TGTGCCAGCAGTTTTAACAGGCGCCACTCTGGAAACACCATATATTTT. Protein: CASSFNRRHSGNTIYF. J is TRBJ1-3 and V is TRBV6-5; D perhaps matches TRBD1 (5 bases). There are 16 residues in the CDR3. The V end lost 4 bases, the J end lost 0 bases, and 13 bases lay between the germline ends. Per germline, CDR1 MNHEY and CDR2 SVGAGI.

The CDR3 DNA is TGTGCCAGCAGCGTAGCGAGCGCCTCCTACAATGAGCAGTTCTTC. This translates into CASSVASASYNEQFF. The genes are TRBV9 and TRBJ2-1, with D uncertain. Germline-derived CDR1 and CDR2 are SGDLS and YYNGEE. The CDR3 length is 15 residues. Trimming took off 0 bases at V and 0 bases at J, with 7 bases between the two ends.

Only a few counts were recorded for this clone. This chain links TRBV5-1 with TRBJ2-3; 8 bases are shared with TRBD2. V gave up 4 bases and J gave up 3 bases; unmatched junction bases: 13. Germline-derived CDR1 and CDR2 are SGHRS and YFSETQ. The CDR3 length is 17 residues. The CDR3 DNA follows: TGCGCCAGCAGCCCCAGTCAAGGCGGGAGGAGAACAGATACGCAGTATTTT. Amino acid sequence: CASSPSQGGRRTDTQYF.

The chain links TRBV20-1 to TRBJ2-5, with TRBD1 matching over 8 bases. Trimming cost V 3 bases and J 2 bases; bases outside gene matches: 5. The length of the CDR3 is 14 residues. CDR1 is DFQATT, CDR2 SNEGSKA, per germline (reference sequence). CDR3 amino acids: CSASVWDRQETQYF. CDR3 sequence (DNA): TGCAGTGCTAGTGTCTGGGACAGGCAAGAGACCCAGTACTTC.

This clone was detected a few times. This rearrangement joins TRBV27 to TRBJ2-1; no clear D. This CDR3 spans 14 amino acids. Trimming took 6 bases from V and 0 from J, leaving 9 bases between them. Germline lookup yields CDR1 MNHEY and CDR2 SMNVEV (reference sequence). CDR3 residues: CASSWSDSYNEQFF. The CDR3 coding sequence is TGTGCCAGCAGCTGGTCAGACTCCTACAATGAGCAGTTCTTC.

The gene calls are TRBV19 and TRBJ1-5; D perhaps matches TRBD1 (5 bases). Germline V lookup: CDR1 LNHDA, CDR2 SQIVND (reference sequence). This CDR3 has 15 amino acids. V lost 5 bases to trimming and J lost 1 base, with 12 bases between them. Here the CDR3 DNA reads TGTGCCAGTAGTTCGCGGGGCCGGAGCAATCAGCCCCAGCATTTT. Translated: CASSSRGRSNQPQHF.

The chain is built from TRBV30 and TRBJ1-3; 7 nucleotides agree with TRBD1. The CDR3 is 16 residues long. J was trimmed by 0 bases and V by 4 bases; bases with no gene match: 9. Germline values: CDR1 GTSNPN, CDR2 SVGIG (reference sequence). This CDR3 is CAWTTPGGVSGNTIYF. The CDR3 coding sequence is TGTGCCTGGACCACTCCAGGGGGAGTCTCTGGAAACACCATATATTTT.